These 5 T cell receptor beta chains share one sample of origin, sequenced in a study of identical twins listed by TCRdb under 2016. Library preparation used 5' RACE. The instrument was an Illumina HiSeq 2000. TCRdb reran the public reads through fastp at Q25 and MiXCR, keeping productive beta chains. Rows matching on CDR3 protein sequence are summarized as one entry with the most common DNA and genes. The sample includes 100,000 or so distinct CDR3 sequences, with 5.9% observed a single time. The top ten clonotypes cover 9.5% to 15% of the sample. The sequencing sample was made of memory T cells sorted from blood. The sample's cell subset or site, from its label and the paper: CD45RO+ enriched T cells. These receptor sequences come from a woman aged 45-60 years in good health.

This clonotype was recorded many times. The J gene is TRBJ2-7, the V gene TRBV29-1; 7 bases are a match to TRBD1. The V and J ends lost 4 bases and 1 base, in that order; junction bases with no gene match: 10. The CDR3 is 15 amino acids. Germline-derived CDR1 and CDR2 are SQVTM and ANQGSEA. The CDR3 DNA sequence: TGCAGCGTTGGGAAGACAGGGTCCTTGTCCTACGAGCAGTACTTC. Protein: CSVGKTGSLSYEQYF.

This clonotype was seen at least ten times. The gene calls are TRBV5-6 and TRBJ2-5; the match to TRBD1 covers 9 bases. From germline, CDR1 is SGHDT and CDR2 YYEEEE. The CDR3 runs to 15 residues. V trimming: 5 bases; J trimming: 4 bases; junction bases outside the gene matches: 9. DNA of the CDR3: TGTGCCAGCAGTCGGACAGGGGTCGGAGGAGAGACCCAGTACTTC. It translates to CASSRTGVGGETQYF.

This clonotype was found many times. V usage is TRBV6-1 and J usage is TRBJ2-7; 10 nucleotides agree with TRBD2. Trimming took 2 bases from V and 2 from J; bases not matched to a gene: 3. The germline CDR1 and CDR2 sequences are MNHNS and SASEGT. The CDR3 has 15 residues. The CDR3 reads CASSEQLAGPYEQYV. The CDR3, as DNA: TGTGCCAGCAGTGAACAACTAGCGGGGCCCTACGAGCAGTACGTC.

This clonotype was recorded many times. The chain is built from TRBV29-1 and TRBJ2-3; D is possibly TRBD1 (5 bases). CDR1 is SQVTM, CDR2 ANQGSEA, per germline. This CDR3 region has 14 residues. V was trimmed by 0 bases and J by 3 bases, leaving 10 bases between them. The CDR3 is CSVEDEAGTDTQYF. As DNA, the CDR3 is TGCAGCGTTGAAGACGAGGCAGGGACAGATACGCAGTATTTT.

This clonotype was counted at least ten times. The genes are TRBV5-1 and TRBJ2-7, with 9 nucleotides matching TRBD1. The CDR3 is 14 amino acids. Trimming cost V 5 bases and J 5 bases; bases outside gene matches: 8. CDR1 SGHRS and CDR2 YFSETQ come from the germline V gene. CDR3 region: CASRQRDRVHEQYF. The CDR3 DNA reads TGCGCCAGCAGACAACGGGACAGGGTCCACGAGCAGTACTTC.